The rows below give T cell receptor beta chains drawn from one sample of a study of blood T cell repertoires in COVID-19. The assay was immunoSEQ multiplex PCR, and TCRdb's table has in-frame clones only and misses some. The sample has some 120,000 clones, about 86% seen once. Sequenced material: peripheral blood. These receptors were taken from an older man with active or convalescent COVID-19. The conserved cysteine and the conserved F or W are not part of the CDR3 here. Each record gives: clone size, V gene, CDR3 protein. Expanded clones get a size class; other rows say once, few or many, or leave the size out.

clone_size: -
v_call: TRBV11-2
cdr3_aa: ASSIQGATNEKLF

clone_size: -
v_call: TRBV20-1
cdr3_aa: SASSDYYEQY

clone_size: -
v_call: TRBV24-1
cdr3_aa: ATSDSQDLASTDTQY

clone_size: once
v_call: TRBV9
cdr3_aa: ASSVQGQTYEQY

clone_size: -
v_call: TRBV30
cdr3_aa: AWDLTGTYEQY

clone_size: -
v_call: TRBV19
cdr3_aa: ASSPQQGVWN

clone_size: -
v_call: TRBV25-1
cdr3_aa: ASSGQGNTEAF

clone_size: -
v_call: TRBV29-1
cdr3_aa: SVYRGTYGEQY

clone_size: -
v_call: TRBV5-4
cdr3_aa: ASSPPGGGLNNEQF

clone_size: -
v_call: TRBV27
cdr3_aa: ASSFGVGGSSEAF

clone_size: -
v_call: TRBV4-3
cdr3_aa: ASSQGLVEFETQY

clone_size: -
v_call: TRBV7-2
cdr3_aa: ASSFAGLGSGNTIY

clone_size: -
v_call: TRBV7-2
cdr3_aa: ASSLSGADGGNTIY

clone_size: -
v_call: TRBV3-1/TRBV3-2
cdr3_aa: ASSHGGSSRYGYT

clone_size: -
v_call: TRBV12-3/TRBV12-4
cdr3_aa: ASTFHRDGYT

clone_size: -
v_call: TRBV5-6
cdr3_aa: ASSSGGRYGYT

clone_size: few
v_call: TRBV5-6
cdr3_aa: ASSSTGEGYT

clone_size: -
v_call: TRBV7-2
cdr3_aa: ASSLVPQGGHGYT

clone_size: -
v_call: TRBV5-1
cdr3_aa: ASSLAGQGGVEQY

clone_size: -
v_call: TRBV7-2
cdr3_aa: ASSVDSVQPQH

clone_size: -
v_call: TRBV10-3
cdr3_aa: AISENWTEEQY

clone_size: -
v_call: TRBV6-1
cdr3_aa: ASSDGYNEQF

clone_size: -
v_call: TRBV4-3
cdr3_aa: ASSQDWVPGDNSPLH

clone_size: -
v_call: TRBV4-1
cdr3_aa: ASSQAAGSGGTHSYEQY

clone_size: -
v_call: TRBV19
cdr3_aa: ASSDGTGFLYGYT

clone_size: few
v_call: TRBV9
cdr3_aa: ASSSTDSNQPQH

clone_size: -
v_call: TRBV2
cdr3_aa: ASSLTGGWVNSPLH

clone_size: few
v_call: TRBV29-1
cdr3_aa: SVEQGYGGYEQY

clone_size: -
v_call: TRBV7-3
cdr3_aa: ASSPQGGVNQPQH

clone_size: many
v_call: TRBV4-3
cdr3_aa: ASSQSNGYGYT

clone_size: -
v_call: TRBV28
cdr3_aa: ASSLSAVAGAGETQY

clone_size: -
v_call: TRBV9
cdr3_aa: ASSVAGSGNTIY

clone_size: -
v_call: TRBV19
cdr3_aa: ASTPGQGRYGYT

clone_size: -
v_call: TRBV5-5
cdr3_aa: ASSLLAGPTDTQY

clone_size: -
v_call: TRBV12-3/TRBV12-4
cdr3_aa: ASSSQQGKTQY